These 8 T cell receptor beta chains came from one sample sequenced in a study of control samples from healthy donors and cancer patients. The method was immunoSEQ multiplex PCR; TCRdb's version includes in-frame clones alone and lacks a portion of them. The table has more than 85,000 clones, 70% to 90% seen once. Sequences were obtained from PBMCs. Receptor source: a woman aged 55-69 years with lung cancer.

The rearrangement uses TRBV4-3 and TRBJ2-1; D perhaps matches TRBD1 (5 bases). V was pared by 0 bases and J by 8 bases, with 17 bases between. Germline values: CDR1 LGHNA, CDR2 YSLEER. There are 16 residues in the CDR3. Here the CDR3 DNA reads TGCGCCAGCAGCCAAGATCGACAGAGAAGGGGATATGAGCAGTTCTTC. Residues: CASSQDRQRRGYEQFF.

The V and J genes are TRBV3-1 (or the pseudogene TRBV3-2) and TRBJ2-1, with 7 bases matching TRBD1. Germline CDR1 is LGHDT and CDR2 is YNNKEL (reference sequence). V shed 3 bases, J shed 0 bases, and the junction held 8 bases outside the gene matches. The CDR3 contains 17 residues. CDR3 sequence: CASSQDTGVSSYNEQFF. CDR3 nucleotide sequence: TGTGCCAGCAGCCAGGACACAGGGGTAAGCTCCTACAATGAGCAGTTCTTC.

This chain links TRBV20-1 with TRBJ1-1; D ambiguous. The V end was cut by 3 bases, the J end by 5 bases, with 7 bases between. Looked up from germline, CDR1 is DFQATT and CDR2 is SNEGSKA (reference sequence). The CDR3 is 11 residues long. The CDR3 DNA is TGCAGTGCTAGCAGAGGAACTGAAGCTTTCTTT. This gives the protein CSASRGTEAFF.

V and J are TRBV5-8 and TRBJ2-3; 12 positions agree with TRBD2. Germline V gene data show CDR1 as SGHTS and CDR2 as YDEGEE. This CDR3 comprises 15 residues. V lost 0 bases and J lost 5; bases outside the gene matches: 1. The CDR3 loop is CASSLGLAGEDTQYF. In DNA, the CDR3 is TGTGCCAGCAGCTTGGGACTAGCGGGAGAAGATACGCAGTATTTT.

This clone came up once. The J gene is TRBJ1-2, the V gene TRBV18; maybe TRBD1 (5 bases). Germline V gives CDR1 KGHSH, CDR2 LQKENI. V shed 0 bases and J shed 9 bases, with 14 bases lying between them. This CDR3 region has 14 residues. CDR3 bases: TGTGCCAGCTCACCACCGTCTCAGGGTTATCGCTACACCTTC. Translating it yields CASSPPSQGYRYTF.

V gene TRBV6-5 combines with J gene TRBJ1-1, with D unresolved. V lost 4 bases to trimming and J lost 1 base, with 10 bases between them. Per germline, CDR1 MNHEY and CDR2 SVGAGI. The CDR3 runs to 14 residues. The CDR3 DNA reads as TGTGCCAGCAGTTTGTTGGACGGGAACACTGAAGCTTTCTTT. Translated: CASSLLDGNTEAFF.

The chain links TRBV3-1 (or the pseudogene TRBV3-2) to TRBJ1-5; no definite D call. Germline V gene sequence: CDR1 LGHDT, CDR2 YNNKEL (reference sequence). This CDR3 spans 13 amino acids. The V end was cut by 2 bases, the J end by 2 bases, with 4 bases between. The CDR3 sequence is CASSQQGNQPQHF. The CDR3 nucleotides are TGTGCCAGCAGCCAACAGGGCAATCAGCCCCAGCATTTT.

The rearrangement joins TRBV18 to TRBJ2-7, with D perhaps TRBD2 (6 bases). This CDR3 region has 14 residues. In germline, CDR1 is KGHSH, CDR2 LQKENI. The ends were cut back, 0 bases at V and 4 bases at J, with 10 bases in the middle. CDR3 residues: CASSPPGGLYEQYF. In nucleotides, the CDR3 is TGTGCCAGCTCACCACCGGGAGGTTTGTACGAGCAGTACTTC.